This is a list of T cell receptor beta chains from one sample in a study of blood T cell repertoires in COVID-19. Produced via immunoSEQ multiplex PCR; TCRdb's table is partial and in-frame only. The repertoire holds 250,000 to 300,000 clones, with about nine tenths as singletons. The sequencing sample was made of peripheral blood. The receptors here all came from a woman aged 60-75 years with acute or convalescent COVID-19. CDR3s include the opening cysteine and the closing phenylalanine or tryptophan. The D gene is left open where the match is weak.

CDR3 protein,D gene,J gene,V gene
CASSYYRDYNEQFF,.,TRBJ2-1,TRBV6-5
CASSQVVPGPEAFF,.,TRBJ1-1,TRBV4-1
CASSLTGKDTEAFF,.,TRBJ1-1,TRBV5-4
CASTGLAGVLNTGELFF,TRBD2,TRBJ2-2,TRBV14
CASSGTSGYSYEQYF,TRBD2,TRBJ2-7,TRBV2
CASSTGTGGQPQHF,TRBD1,TRBJ1-5,TRBV19
CATGTSGGVYTQYF,TRBD2,TRBJ2-3,TRBV3-1/TRBV3-2
CASSVDSYEQYF,.,TRBJ2-7,TRBV28
CATSLGQGKETQYF,TRBD1,TRBJ2-5,TRBV15
CASSLAVTGELFF,.,TRBJ2-2,TRBV12-3/TRBV12-4
CASSLGTGAETQYF,TRBD1,TRBJ2-5,TRBV7-2
CASSFAGPYNEQFF,.,TRBJ2-1,TRBV7-2
CASSVEHGVGADIQYF,.,TRBJ2-4,TRBV9
CASSFQDNLYNEQFF,.,TRBJ2-1,TRBV6-5
CSVEPSGRVGYNEQFF,TRBD2,TRBJ2-1,TRBV29-1